The 27 T cell receptor beta chains below come from one sample, sequenced in a study of T-cell memory formation after mild COVID-19. One entry per CDR3 protein, called by TCRdb with MiXCR from the 5' RACE reads. The sample consists of under 700,000 distinct CDR3 sequences, 20% of them appearing once. Sequences were obtained from PBMCs or a T cell subset sorted from them (not recorded which). These receptor sequences come from an adult woman who had mild COVID-19 (a few samples of this study predate the infection). Cell type and time point are not known.

This clonotype was seen only a few times. V is TRBV18 and J is TRBJ2-7; 9 bases are shared with TRBD1. V lost 0 bases and J lost 6; bases outside the gene matches: 3. The CDR3 totals 14 residues. The V gene's germline CDR1 is KGHSH and CDR2 LQKENI. The DNA of the CDR3 is TGTGCCAGCTCACCACCGGGGACAGGGACCGAGCAGTACTTC. Its protein is CASSPPGTGTEQYF.

This CDR3 reads CASSLDEWGFGTGELFF. The DNA of the CDR3 is TGTGCCAGCAGCTTAGATGAGTGGGGGTTCGGCACCGGGGAGCTGTTTTTT. The V call is TRBV11-3, the J call TRBJ2-2; the D call may be TRBD1 or TRBD2 (5 bases each). The CDR3 totals 17 residues. V was cut by 0 bases and J by 4 bases, with 15 bases left in between. CDR1 and CDR2 (germline): SGHNT, YENEEA.

This chain links TRBV20-1 with TRBJ2-3, with a weak D call TRBD1 (6 bases). Trimming pared 2 bases from V and 1 base from J, leaving 13 bases between. Germline V gene sequence: CDR1 DFQATT, CDR2 SNEGSKA (reference sequence). The CDR3 sequence is 15 residues long. CDR3 amino acids: CSARPDSLGTDTQYF. The CDR3 DNA reads as TGCAGTGCTAGACCGGACAGTCTCGGCACAGATACGCAGTATTTT.

V and J are TRBV7-9 and TRBJ2-1; 7 bases match TRBD2. The V gene end was trimmed by 5 bases and the J gene end by 13 bases; junction bases not matched to a gene: 5. The germline V gene has CDR1 SEHNR and CDR2 FQNEAQ (reference sequence). The CDR3 is made up of 11 amino acids. The CDR3 is CASSPVAGQFF. The CDR3 nucleotides are TGTGCCAGCAGCCCAGTAGCGGGCCAGTTCTTC.

At least ten counts were recorded for this clonotype. This sequence joins TRBV7-2 and TRBJ2-3, with TRBD2 identical over 11 bases. With 6 bases clipped from V and 4 bases from J, the junction kept 6 bases outside the gene matches. CDR1 is SGHTA and CDR2 is FQGNSA in the germline V gene. CDR3 size: 15 residues. The CDR3 sequence is CASRTSGSVADTQYF. In DNA, the CDR3 is TGTGCCAGCAGAACTAGCGGGAGTGTGGCAGATACGCAGTATTTT.

This clonotype was detected ten times or more. The chain has TRBV18 and TRBJ2-7, with D maybe TRBD2 (5 bases). Deletions cut 4 bases from V and 4 bases from J, with 8 bases between. The V gene's germline CDR1 is KGHSH and CDR2 LQKENI. The CDR3 runs 12 residues. CDR3 region: CASSQLGYEQYF. The CDR3 nucleotides read TGTGCCAGCTCACAACTAGGGTACGAGCAGTACTTC.

V and J are TRBV15 and TRBJ2-7; TRBD1 matches 8 bases. V shed 6 bases, J shed 5 bases, and the junction held 6 bases outside the gene matches. Germline CDR1 LNHNV, CDR2 YYDKDF (reference sequence). The CDR3 is 13 amino acids. The DNA of the CDR3 is TGTGCCACCAGTGACAGGGGTCTCGACGAGCAGTACTTC. Its protein is CATSDRGLDEQYF.

This clonotype was recorded a few times. The chain combines TRBV13 with TRBJ2-2; no definite D call. The CDR3 loop spans 14 amino acids. Germline CDR1 reads PRHDT; CDR2 reads FYEKMQ (reference sequence). V was shortened by 5 bases and J by 1 base, with 8 bases between the two germline ends. In DNA, the CDR3 is TGTGCCAGCAGCCCCCCGGTGAACACCGGGGAGCTGTTTTTT. Translation: CASSPPVNTGELFF.

This clonotype was recorded a few times. The chain combines TRBV25-1 with TRBJ2-3; D is unresolved. This CDR3 spans 14 amino acids. Per the germline V gene, CDR1 is MGHDK and CDR2 is SYGVNS. V gave up 1 base and J gave up 7 bases, with 12 bases separating them. The CDR3 DNA reads TGTGCCAGCAGTGAATTAAGACCAGCCAATACGCAGTATTTT. It specifies CASSELRPANTQYF.

V gene TRBV29-1 combines with J gene TRBJ1-2; D uncertain. Trimming removed 4 bases at V and 4 bases at J, with 13 bases between. This CDR3 comprises 13 residues. Germline V lookup: CDR1 SQVTM, CDR2 ANQGSEA. This CDR3 reads CSVGDSGGYGYTF. The CDR3, as DNA: TGCAGCGTTGGTGACTCGGGAGGCTATGGCTACACCTTC. Together with reference TRBV29-1 and TRBJ1-2, the CDR3 gives the full variable domain: SAVISQKPSRDICQRGTSLTIQCQVDSQVTMMFWYRQQPGQSLTLIATANQGSEATYESGFVIDKFPISRPNLTFSTLTVSNMSPEDSSIYLCSVGDSGGYGYTFGSGTRLTVV.

This clonotype was observed at least ten times. The V gene is TRBV12-3 or TRBV12-4, the J gene TRBJ2-5, with TRBD2 matching over 10 bases. V gave up 4 bases and J gave up 4 bases; unmatched junction bases: 3. The CDR3 totals 14 residues. This CDR3 reads CASSSSGGRETQYF. The CDR3, as DNA: TGTGCCAGCAGTTCTAGCGGGGGAAGAGAGACCCAGTACTTC.

This clonotype showed up just once. J is TRBJ2-1 and V is TRBV21-1. TRBV21-1 is shown as a pseudogene. This CDR3 is built from 14 residues. The CDR3 region is CASSKGQLWNEQFF. In nucleotides, the CDR3 is TGTGCCAGCAGCAAAGGCCAGCTATGGAATGAGCAGTTCTTC.

This clonotype was seen a few times. The CDR3 coding sequence is TGTGCCAGCAGCTTAGCGCCGGGGTTTTTGCACGAGCAGTACTTC. This translates into CASSLAPGFLHEQYF. This rearrangement joins TRBV7-6 to TRBJ2-7, with TRBD2 as a possible D gene (5 bases). Trimming stripped 0 bases from V and 5 bases from J, with 14 bases between. CDR1 and CDR2 from the germline V gene are SGHVS and FNYEAQ. This CDR3 has 15 residues.

As concerns this clonotype: Germline and junction disagree at one end, which may indicate a read error. The genes are TRBV7-8 and TRBJ2-3; 10 bases agree with TRBD2. The germline V gene encodes CDR1 SGHVS and CDR2 FQNEAQ. The CDR3 is made up of 15 amino acids. The CDR3 DNA reads TGTGCCATCAGCTTAGGGCTAGCGGGAGCAGATACGCAGTATTTT. This encodes CAISLGLAGADTQYF.

The rearrangement joins TRBV2 to TRBJ2-3; the D is unclear. Trimming shortened V by 4 bases and J by 5 bases, and 10 bases separated the two germline ends. CDR3 length equals 13 residues. Per the germline V gene, CDR1 is SNHLY and CDR2 is FYNNEI. The CDR3 spells CASSGRTLDTQYF. For the CDR3, the DNA is TGTGCCAGCAGTGGACGGACCTTAGATACGCAGTATTTT.

This clonotype showed up just a few times. This chain joins TRBV15 and TRBJ2-1; unclear D gene. Trimming pared 5 bases from V and 7 bases from J, leaving 9 bases between. Germline V CDR1 and CDR2: LNHNV, YYDKDF (reference sequence). The CDR3 is 12 residues long. The CDR3: CATSVERNEQFF. CDR3 sequence (DNA): TGTGCCACCAGCGTCGAAAGAAATGAGCAGTTCTTC.

This clonotype was detected a few times. The rearrangement joins TRBV7-7 to TRBJ2-5, with D uncertain. Trimming left V 1 base short and J 3 bases short, with 12 bases between. Germline V gene sequence: CDR1 SSHAT, CDR2 FNYEAQ (reference sequence). This CDR3 has 15 residues. The CDR3 bases are TGTGCCAGCAGCTTAGGATTGGTCGGAAAAGAGACCCAGTACTTC. This translates into CASSLGLVGKETQYF. Based on the CDR3 plus reference TRBV7-7 and TRBJ2-5, the full variable domain is GAGVSQSPRYKVTKRGQDVTLRCDPISSHATLYWYQQALGQGPEFLTYFNYEAQPDKSGLPSDRFSAERPEGSISTLTIQRTEQRDSAMYRCASSLGLVGKETQYFGPGTRLLVL.

There are a few counts of this clonotype. V gene TRBV7-9 combines with J gene TRBJ2-1, with TRBD2 identical over 12 bases. V dropped 4 bases and J dropped 8; count of bases not matched to a gene: 3. The CDR3 is made up of 14 amino acids. Looked up from germline, CDR1 is SEHNR and CDR2 is FQNEAQ (reference sequence). Here the CDR3 reads CASSSGLAGYEQFF. The DNA for the CDR3 is TGTGCCAGCAGCTCGGGACTAGCGGGCTATGAGCAGTTCTTC.

This clonotype was seen more than once but under ten times. This rearrangement joins TRBV5-5 to TRBJ2-1, with TRBD2 matching over 7 bases. The V gene's germline CDR1 is SGHKS and CDR2 YYEKEE (reference sequence). There are 16 residues in the CDR3. J lost 0 bases, V lost 4 bases, and 7 bases had no gene match. CDR3 in DNA: TGTGCCAGCAGCAATCCGGGACTAAGCTCCTACAATGAGCAGTTCTTC. Protein: CASSNPGLSSYNEQFF.

This clonotype was seen only a few times. This chain joins TRBV5-1 and TRBJ2-7; D gene ambiguous. Between the trimmed V and J ends, which lost 4 bases and 2 bases, there was a span of 13 bases. The germline CDR1 and CDR2 sequences are SGHRS and YFSETQ. The length of the CDR3 is 14 residues. CDR3 bases: TGCGCCAGCAGCCTGCCAAACTCCCCCTACGAGCAGTACTTC. Amino acid sequence: CASSLPNSPYEQYF.

V and J are TRBV9 and TRBJ1-2, with D maybe TRBD1 (5 bases). This CDR3 has 14 amino acids. V was pared by 7 bases and J by 6 bases, with 19 bases between. Germline CDR1 reads SGDLS; CDR2 reads YYNGEE. CDR3 amino acids: CASGAEGFRDGYTF. Written as DNA, the CDR3 is TGTGCCAGCGGTGCAGAGGGGTTCCGGGATGGCTACACCTTC.

The sample holds a few counts of this clonotype. The chain is built from TRBV20-1 and TRBJ2-7, with D possibly matching TRBD2 (5 bases). This CDR3 is 15 amino acids long. V was clipped by 4 bases and J by 5 bases, with 21 bases between them. Germline V lookup: CDR1 DFQATT, CDR2 SNEGSKA (reference sequence). The CDR3 loop is CSATRAARGQDEQYF. The DNA for the CDR3 is TGCAGTGCTACCCGGGCGGCCCGGGGTCAAGACGAGCAGTACTTC.

This chain links TRBV7-3 with TRBJ2-6, with 7 bases identical to TRBD1. V trimming: 5 bases; J trimming: 0 bases; junction bases outside the gene matches: 7. In germline, CDR1 is SGHTA, CDR2 FQGTGA. The CDR3 contains 17 residues. This chain's CDR3 is CASSPIGQDSGANVLTF. The CDR3 region has the DNA TGTGCCAGCAGCCCCATTGGACAGGACTCTGGGGCCAACGTCCTGACTTTC.

J is TRBJ2-7 and V is TRBV2; 8 bases are shared with TRBD2. CDR3 length: 13 residues. Germline V gene data show CDR1 as SNHLY and CDR2 as FYNNEI. The V gene end was trimmed by 8 bases and the J gene end by 0 bases; junction bases not matched to a gene: 3. The CDR3 region is CASAGGASYEQYF. CDR3 DNA: TGTGCCAGCGCCGGGGGGGCCTCCTACGAGCAGTACTTC.

J is TRBJ2-5 and V is TRBV6-2 or TRBV6-3; D might be TRBD2 (6 bases). Germline V gives CDR1 MNHEY, CDR2 SVGEGT. V gave up 8 bases and J gave up 5 bases, with 15 bases separating them. The CDR3 runs 13 residues. The CDR3 reads CASRKTSRETQYF. CDR3 DNA sequence: TGTGCCAGCCGAAAAACTAGCCGGGAGACCCAGTACTTC.

Worth noting for this clonotype: Given a much more abundant clone one base away, this may be a read error. The chain carries TRBV3-1 and TRBJ2-7; 7 bases line up with TRBD2. The CDR3 contains 15 residues. After removal of 4 bases from V and 3 bases from J, the junction contained 9 bases not matched to a gene. Germline assignment: CDR1 LGHDT and CDR2 YNNKEL (reference sequence). The chain's CDR3 is CASSPSLAWLYEQYF. The CDR3 DNA is TGTGCCAGCAGCCCTTCACTAGCGTGGCTCTACGAGCAGTACTTC.

This clonotype was seen a handful of times. CDR3 residues: CASSQDPGGETQYF. CDR3 DNA sequence: TGCGCCAGCAGCCAAGATCCGGGGGGAGAGACCCAGTACTTC. The V call is TRBV4-1, the J call TRBJ2-5; TRBD2 matches 7 bases. Per the germline V gene, CDR1 is MGHRA and CDR2 is YSYEKL. The junction had 2 bases not matched to a gene; V was cut back by 0 bases and J by 4 bases. This CDR3 has 14 amino acids.